These T cell receptor beta chains were read from a single sample in a study of T cell responses to AZD1222 COVID-19 vaccine. TCRdb's copy holds only in-frame clones and misses some; the assay was immunoSEQ multiplex PCR. The repertoire holds about 150,000 clones, with 80% to 90% as singletons. The sample here was peripheral blood, taken on day 0 of AZD1222 vaccination. All receptors come from an adult in good health. Each CDR3 is given with its conserved first and last residue. The D gene is left open where the match is weak. Rows give clone size only sometimes, using once, few, many, or a class for an expanded clone.

clone_size	d_call	v_call	j_call	cdr3_nt	cdr3_aa
.	.	TRBV19	TRBJ1-4	TGTGCCAGTAGTGGTTGGGGGACTAATGAAAAACTGTTTTTT	CASSGWGTNEKLFF
.	.	TRBV9	TRBJ1-2	TGTGCCAGCAGCGTAGGAGCGGCTGGCTACACCTTC	CASSVGAAGYTF
once	.	TRBV6-1	TRBJ1-1	TGTGCCAGCAGTGAAAGGTGGTCAGAGAACACTGAAGCTTTCTTT	CASSERWSENTEAFF
.	.	TRBV10-3	TRBJ1-5	TGTGCCATCAGTGAGGGCGGTAGCAATCAGCCCCAGCATTTT	CAISEGGSNQPQHF
.	TRBD1	TRBV19	TRBJ1-2	TGTGCCAGTAGTATGAACGGCAGGGGGCAAGGCTACACCTTC	CASSMNGRGQGYTF
.	.	TRBV7-8	TRBJ1-2	TGTGCCAGCAGCTTGACCCAGGACGTGATGTATGGCTACACCTTC	CASSLTQDVMYGYTF
.	TRBD2	TRBV29-1	TRBJ2-5	TGCAGCGTGGGGATTGCGGGGGGACAAGAGACCCAGTACTTC	CSVGIAGGQETQYF
.	.	TRBV6-5	TRBJ2-1	TGTGCCAGCTCCTGGGGGGCGGCTGAGCAGTTCTTC	CASSWGAAEQFF
.	TRBD2	TRBV7-2	TRBJ2-1	TGTGCCAGCAGCTCGGGACTAGCGGGGGTGGATGAGCAGTTCTTC	CASSSGLAGVDEQFF
.	.	TRBV30	TRBJ1-5	TGTGCCTGGAGTCAGGTGGCGCATCAGCCCCAGCATTTT	CAWSQVAHQPQHF
.	TRBD2	TRBV18	TRBJ2-6	TGTGCCAGCTCACTCCCCGGGGGGGGCCCTGGGGCCAACGTCCTGACTTTC	CASSLPGGGPGANVLTF
few	TRBD2	TRBV7-9	TRBJ2-7	TGTGCCAGCAGCTTAGAGGGCGTAGCGGGGAACTACGAGCAGTACTTC	CASSLEGVAGNYEQYF
.	TRBD1	TRBV6-1	TRBJ1-5	TGTGCCAGCAGTGAGGGACAGGGGAGGCCCCAGCATTTT	CASSEGQGRPQHF
.	TRBD1	TRBV18	TRBJ1-3	TGTGCCAGCTCCGCAACAGGGGACCCGAGCTCTGGAAACACCATATATTTT	CASSATGDPSSGNTIYF
.	TRBD2	TRBV6-1	TRBJ2-1	TGTGCCAGCAGTGCTTGGACTAGCGGGACCTACAATGAGCAGTTCTTC	CASSAWTSGTYNEQFF
.	.	TRBV5-1	TRBJ1-5	TGCGCCAGCAGCTCGGTAGGGGAGCAGCCCCAGCATTTT	CASSSVGEQPQHF
.	.	TRBV28	TRBJ1-2	TGTGCCAGCAGTCCAAGAGGTGTGTTTGCTTATGGCTACACCTTC	CASSPRGVFAYGYTF
.	TRBD2	TRBV2	TRBJ2-7	TGTGCCAGCAGTGAAATGCGGGGGGGCTACGAGCAGTACTTC	CASSEMRGGYEQYF
.	.	TRBV30	TRBJ2-3	TGTGCCTCTCGTGGCTTACCAAACCCCACAGATACGCAGTATTTT	CASRGLPNPTDTQYF
.	.	TRBV7-8	TRBJ1-4	TGTGCCAGCAGCTTCAATGGGGTTTCGGCTAATGAAAAACTGTTTTTT	CASSFNGVSANEKLFF
.	.	TRBV4-2	TRBJ2-7	TGTGCCAGCAGCCAAGTATTAGCGGCCATTTCCTACGAGCAGTACTTC	CASSQVLAAISYEQYF
.	TRBD1	TRBV7-9	TRBJ1-5	TGTGCCAGCAGCTTACAGGGGGATCCCAATCAGCCCCAGCATTTT	CASSLQGDPNQPQHF
.	TRBD1	TRBV16	TRBJ1-1	TGTGCCAGCAGCCAACGGACAGGGGGGAACACTGAAGCTTTCTTT	CASSQRTGGNTEAFF
.	.	TRBV27	TRBJ2-7	TGTGCCAGCAGTCCAGGGGGGAGGGAGCAGTACTTC	CASSPGGREQYF
.	.	TRBV12-3/TRBV12-4	TRBJ1-4	TGTGCCATCCAAGGGACAAATAATGAAAAACTGTTTTTT	CAIQGTNNEKLFF
.	.	TRBV6-5	TRBJ1-2	TGTGCCAGCAAAGACGGGAACTATGGCTACACCTTC	CASKDGNYGYTF
.	TRBD2	TRBV7-6	TRBJ2-2	TGTGCCAGCAGCTTAGCTTGGGCTAGCGGGAGTGGTTACACCGGGGAGCTGTTTTTT	CASSLAWASGSGYTGELFF
.	TRBD1	TRBV10-2	TRBJ1-6	TGCGCCAGCAGTGGGAAACAGGGGGTCAATTCACCCCTCCACTTT	CASSGKQGVNSPLHF
few	TRBD1	TRBV30	TRBJ1-3	TGTGCCTGGGGACAGGGTCATGGAAACACCATATATTTT	CAWGQGHGNTIYF
.	TRBD1	TRBV28	TRBJ1-5	TGTGCCAGCAGTCAACAGGGGCCTAGCAATCAGCCCCAGCATTTT	CASSQQGPSNQPQHF